This T cell receptor (beta chain) originates from a study of blood T cells in healthy people across ages. Concerning this clonotype: The junction shows a germline mismatch at one end, possibly a read error.

Through a sample-barcoded 5' primer and a J-beta primer mix, a second PCR was run for about 6 to 12 cycles. TCRdb re-derived calls from the 5' RACE reads in MiXCR, one entry per CDR3 protein. The data contain about 1,500,000 distinct CDR3 sequences, under 30% of them singletons. The CDR3 consists of 17 residues. Looked up from germline, CDR1 is SGHTA and CDR2 is FQGNSA. The clonotype comes from a woman aged 25 to 39 in good health. This rearrangement joins TRBV7-2 to TRBJ2-7; D is unresolved. Material for sequencing was blood. The CDR3 sequence is CAGSLGMGTISPYEQYF. The CDR3 coding sequence is TGTGCCGGCAGCTTAGGAATGGGTACTATTAGTCCCTACGAGCAGTACTTC.